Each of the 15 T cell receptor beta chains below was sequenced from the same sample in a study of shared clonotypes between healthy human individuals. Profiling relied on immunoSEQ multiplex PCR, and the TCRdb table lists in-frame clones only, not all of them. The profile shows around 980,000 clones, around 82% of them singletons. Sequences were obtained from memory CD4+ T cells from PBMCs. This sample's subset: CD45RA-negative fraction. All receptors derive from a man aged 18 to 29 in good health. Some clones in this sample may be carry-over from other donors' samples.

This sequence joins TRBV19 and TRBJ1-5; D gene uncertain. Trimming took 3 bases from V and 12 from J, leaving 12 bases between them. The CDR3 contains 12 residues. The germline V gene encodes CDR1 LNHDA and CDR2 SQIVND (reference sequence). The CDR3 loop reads CASSMGRWVQHF. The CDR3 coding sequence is TGTGCCAGTAGTATGGGCAGGTGGGTCCAGCATTTT.

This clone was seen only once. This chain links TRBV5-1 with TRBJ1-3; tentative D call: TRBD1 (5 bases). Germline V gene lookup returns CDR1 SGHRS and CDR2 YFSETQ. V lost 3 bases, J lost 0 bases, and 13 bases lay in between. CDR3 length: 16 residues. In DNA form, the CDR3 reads TGCGCCAGCAGCTCGGAACAGGCGAACTCTGGAAACACCATATATTTT. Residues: CASSSEQANSGNTIYF.

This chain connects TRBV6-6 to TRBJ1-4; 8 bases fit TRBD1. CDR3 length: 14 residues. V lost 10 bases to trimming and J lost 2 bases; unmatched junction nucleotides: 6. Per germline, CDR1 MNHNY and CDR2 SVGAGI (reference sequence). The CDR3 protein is CATSRQGTNEKLFF. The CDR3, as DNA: TGTGCCACCTCCCGACAGGGGACTAATGAAAAACTGTTTTTT.

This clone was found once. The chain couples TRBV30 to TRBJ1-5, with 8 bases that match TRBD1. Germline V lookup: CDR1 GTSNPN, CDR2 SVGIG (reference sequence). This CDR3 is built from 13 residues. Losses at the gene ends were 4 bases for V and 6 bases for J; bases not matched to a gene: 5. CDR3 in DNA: TGTGCCTGGACCTCAGGGGGCGGTCAGCCCCAGCATTTT. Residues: CAWTSGGGQPQHF.

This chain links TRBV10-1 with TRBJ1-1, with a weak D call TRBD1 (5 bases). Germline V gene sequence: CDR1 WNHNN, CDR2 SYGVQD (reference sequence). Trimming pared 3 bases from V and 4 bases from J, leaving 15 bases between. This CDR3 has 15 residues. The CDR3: CASSEFGDGGTEAFF. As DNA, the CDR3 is TGCGCCAGCAGTGAATTCGGGGACGGGGGCACTGAAGCTTTCTTT.

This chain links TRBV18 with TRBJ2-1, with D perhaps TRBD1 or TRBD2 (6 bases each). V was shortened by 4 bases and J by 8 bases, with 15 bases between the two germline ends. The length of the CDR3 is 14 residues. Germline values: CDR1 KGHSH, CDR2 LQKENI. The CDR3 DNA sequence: TGTGCCAGCTCACGGGAGACAGGCGGGGATGAGCAGTTCTTC. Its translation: CASSRETGGDEQFF. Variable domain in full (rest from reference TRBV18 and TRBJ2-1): NAGVMQNPRHLVRRRGQEARLRCSPMKGHSHVYWYRQLPEEGLKFMVYLQKENIIDESGMPKERFSAEFPKEGPSILRIQQVVRGDSAAYFCASSRETGGDEQFFGPGTRLTVL.

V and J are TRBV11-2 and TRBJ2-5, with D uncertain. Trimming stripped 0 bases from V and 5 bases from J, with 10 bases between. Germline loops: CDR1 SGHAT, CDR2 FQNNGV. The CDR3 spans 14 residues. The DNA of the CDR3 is TGTGCCAGCAGCTTAGATTTGCGGTGGGAGACCCAGTACTTC. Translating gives CASSLDLRWETQYF.

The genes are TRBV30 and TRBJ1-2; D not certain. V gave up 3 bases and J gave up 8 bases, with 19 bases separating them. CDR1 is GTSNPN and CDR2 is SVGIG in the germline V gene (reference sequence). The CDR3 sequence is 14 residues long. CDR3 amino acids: CAWSNIGDSKGYTF. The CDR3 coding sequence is TGTGCCTGGAGCAATATTGGAGATAGTAAGGGCTACACCTTC.

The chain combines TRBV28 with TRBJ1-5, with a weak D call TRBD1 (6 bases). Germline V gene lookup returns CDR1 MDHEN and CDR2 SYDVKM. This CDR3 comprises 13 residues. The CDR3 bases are TGTTCTAATTCCCCAGGGGGCAATCAGCCCCAGCATTTT. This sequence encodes CSNSPGGNQPQHF.

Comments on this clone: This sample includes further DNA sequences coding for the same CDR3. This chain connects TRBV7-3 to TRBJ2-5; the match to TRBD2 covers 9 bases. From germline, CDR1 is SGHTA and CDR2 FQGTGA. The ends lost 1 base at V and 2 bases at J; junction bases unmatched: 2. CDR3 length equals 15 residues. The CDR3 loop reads CASSLIAGEQETQYF. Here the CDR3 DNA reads TGTGCCAGCAGCTTAATAGCGGGAGAACAAGAGACCCAGTACTTC.

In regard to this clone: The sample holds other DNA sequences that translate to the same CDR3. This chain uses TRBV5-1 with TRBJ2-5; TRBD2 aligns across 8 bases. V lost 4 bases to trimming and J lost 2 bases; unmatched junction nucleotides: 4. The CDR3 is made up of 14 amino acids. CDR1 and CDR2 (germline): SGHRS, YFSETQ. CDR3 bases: TGCGCCAGCAGCATCTCTAGCGGGCAAGAGACCCAGTACTTC. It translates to CASSISSGQETQYF.

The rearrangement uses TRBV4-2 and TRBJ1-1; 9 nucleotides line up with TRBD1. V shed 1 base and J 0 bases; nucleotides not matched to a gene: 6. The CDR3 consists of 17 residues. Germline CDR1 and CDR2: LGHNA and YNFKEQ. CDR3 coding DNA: TGTGCCAGCAGCCAAGGCCCTGGACAGGGGATGAACACTGAAGCTTTCTTT. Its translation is CASSQGPGQGMNTEAFF.

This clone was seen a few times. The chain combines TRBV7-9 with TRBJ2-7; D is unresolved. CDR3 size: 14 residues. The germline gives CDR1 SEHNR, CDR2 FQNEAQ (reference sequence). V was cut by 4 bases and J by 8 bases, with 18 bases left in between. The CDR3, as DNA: TGTGCCAGCAGCTCAACGATGAGTGAGGCCCAGCAGTACTTC. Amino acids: CASSSTMSEAQQYF.

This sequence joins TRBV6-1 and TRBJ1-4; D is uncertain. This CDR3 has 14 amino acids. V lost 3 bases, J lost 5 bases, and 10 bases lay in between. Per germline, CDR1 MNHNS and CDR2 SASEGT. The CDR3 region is CASSDNRRNEKLFF. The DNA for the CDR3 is TGTGCCAGCAGTGATAACCGCAGGAATGAAAAACTGTTTTTT.

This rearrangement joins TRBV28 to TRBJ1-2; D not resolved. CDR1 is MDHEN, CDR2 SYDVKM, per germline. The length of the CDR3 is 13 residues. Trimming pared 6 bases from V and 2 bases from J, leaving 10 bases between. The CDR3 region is CASRPTHNYGYTF. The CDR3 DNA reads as TGTGCCAGCAGACCGACACACAACTATGGCTACACCTTC.